This entry lists 17 T cell receptor beta chains sequenced from one sample in a study of T-cell reconstitution after alpha-beta-depleted transplantation in children. It was with unique molecular identifiers that the TCRbeta library was prepared. TCRdb re-derived calls from the PCR reads in MiXCR, one entry per CDR3 protein. The sample lists about 640,000 distinct CDR3 sequences, 16% occurring once. The input for sequencing was PBMCs from the stem cell graft donor, taken from the stem cell graft. The receptors come from a human donor who donated a stem cell graft to a child with acute myeloid leukemia.

This clonotype was counted a few times. The chain combines TRBV7-8 with TRBJ2-5; possible D gene TRBD1, 6 bases. CDR1 is SGHVS and CDR2 is FQNEAQ in the germline V gene. This CDR3 contains 14 residues. V dropped 6 bases and J dropped 3 bases, with 14 bases sitting between them. The DNA of the CDR3 is TGTGCCAGCAGGGTGGTAGGACAGAAAGAGACCCAGTACTTC. Protein: CASRVVGQKETQYF.

This clonotype has ten or more counts. The CDR3 region is CSASGTGYMNTEAFF. CDR3 nucleotide sequence: TGCAGTGCTTCCGGCACAGGGTACATGAACACTGAAGCTTTCTTT. The chain couples TRBV20-1 to TRBJ1-1; tentatively, D is TRBD1 (6 bases). The CDR3 has 15 amino acids. V was shortened by 5 bases and J by 0 bases, with 16 bases between the two germline ends. Germline assignment: CDR1 DFQATT and CDR2 SNEGSKA (reference sequence).

This chain connects TRBV12-3 or TRBV12-4 to TRBJ1-4, with D maybe TRBD1 (5 bases). The CDR3 is 14 amino acids. Trimming cost V 3 bases and J 8 bases, with 13 bases left between them. The CDR3 sequence is CASSLQGGWEKLFF. The CDR3, as DNA: TGTGCCAGCAGTTTGCAGGGAGGTTGGGAAAAACTGTTTTTT.

The V gene is TRBV7-9, the J gene TRBJ1-5; the match to TRBD1 covers 10 bases. The CDR3 covers 13 residues. In germline, CDR1 is SEHNR, CDR2 FQNEAQ (reference sequence). After removal of 1 base from V and 15 bases from J, the junction contained 6 bases not matched to a gene. For the CDR3, the DNA is TGTGCCAGCAGCTTAGGGACAGGGGGAGCGTCGCATTTT. Protein product: CASSLGTGGASHF.

The genes are TRBV5-1 and TRBJ2-5; 8 nucleotides agree with TRBD1. From germline, CDR1 is SGHRS and CDR2 YFSETQ. V was pared by 0 bases and J by 4 bases, with 8 bases of the junction left unmatched. This CDR3 has 16 residues. CDR3 DNA: TGCGCCAGCAGCTTGGAAGTCAGGGGGCGCGGAGAGACCCAGTACTTC. Translating gives CASSLEVRGRGETQYF.

This clonotype was seen a few times. The CDR3: CSAPWTANTGELFF. The DNA for the CDR3 is TGCAGTGCTCCTTGGACGGCGAACACCGGGGAGCTGTTTTTT. The V and J genes are TRBV20-1 and TRBJ2-2; D is uncertain. Trimming left V 5 bases short and J 0 bases short, with 10 bases between. From germline, CDR1 is DFQATT and CDR2 SNEGSKA (reference sequence). The CDR3 length is 14 residues.

This clonotype was counted only a few times. The gene calls are TRBV24-1 and TRBJ2-5, with 9 bases fitting TRBD1. The junction had 6 bases not matched to a gene; V was cut back by 5 bases and J by 3 bases. From germline, CDR1 is KGHDR and CDR2 SFDVKD. This CDR3 has 15 residues. DNA for the CDR3: TGTGCCACCAGTGCCCTACAGGGGGCCGAAGAGACCCAGTACTTC. Protein: CATSALQGAEETQYF.

This clonotype was observed a handful of times. The chain recombines TRBV27 with TRBJ2-1; possibly TRBD1 for D (5 bases). Trimming pared 7 bases from V and 8 bases from J, leaving 15 bases between. The CDR3 length is 13 residues. The germline V gene encodes CDR1 MNHEY and CDR2 SMNVEV (reference sequence). The CDR3: CASIGVGMDEQFF. DNA of the CDR3: TGTGCCAGCATAGGGGTAGGAATGGATGAGCAGTTCTTC.

Many counts were recorded for this clonotype. V and J are TRBV6-4 and TRBJ2-1; D is uncertain. The CDR3 totals 16 residues. Trimming shortened V by 4 bases and J by 11 bases, and 24 bases separated the two germline ends. The V gene's germline CDR1 is MRHNA and CDR2 SNTAGT. The CDR3 reads CASSAFRGWVRNQQFF. CDR3 in DNA: TGTGCCAGCAGTGCATTTCGAGGTTGGGTACGAAACCAGCAGTTCTTC.

The chain uses TRBV4-1 and TRBJ1-5; TRBD1 might be the D (6 bases). The CDR3 length is 15 residues. Germline loops: CDR1 MGHRA, CDR2 YSYEKL. V lost 1 base, J lost 3 bases, and 10 bases lay in between. The CDR3 protein is CASSQGGLYNQPQHF. CDR3 nucleotide sequence: TGCGCCAGCAGCCAAGGGGGGCTTTACAATCAGCCCCAGCATTTT.

This clonotype came up a few times. The chain is built from TRBV20-1 and TRBJ2-5; 7 bases match TRBD2. Germline V lookup: CDR1 DFQATT, CDR2 SNEGSKA (reference sequence). The CDR3 sequence is 16 residues long. The V segment lost 0 bases and the J segment 2 bases; nucleotides outside the gene matches: 9. CDR3 in amino acids: CSAREGKGGGQETQYF. The CDR3 nucleotides read TGCAGTGCTAGAGAGGGTAAAGGCGGGGGACAAGAGACCCAGTACTTC.

In its sample, this clonotype was seen many times. This chain joins TRBV6-5 and TRBJ2-7; 12 positions agree with TRBD2. The CDR3 totals 15 residues. The junction had 3 bases not matched to a gene; V was cut back by 6 bases and J by 0 bases. Germline assignment: CDR1 MNHEY and CDR2 SVGAGI. The CDR3 is CASRVTSGGSYEQYV. The CDR3 DNA sequence: TGTGCCAGCAGGGTGACTAGCGGGGGCTCCTACGAGCAGTACGTC.

This clonotype was picked up many times. The CDR3 protein is CASSLVYLEADEQYF. The CDR3 coding sequence is TGTGCCAGCAGTTTAGTGTATCTCGAGGCCGACGAGCAGTACTTC. This chain joins TRBV12-3 or TRBV12-4 and TRBJ2-7; D remains ambiguous. The CDR3 is 15 residues long. V lost 1 base to trimming and J lost 5 bases, with 15 bases between them.

This clonotype was seen repeatedly, ten times or more. The chain combines TRBV5-5 with TRBJ1-1; D is perhaps TRBD1 (6 bases). V shed 5 bases and J shed 5 bases, with 10 bases lying between them. The length of the CDR3 is 12 residues. The germline V gene has CDR1 SGHKS and CDR2 YYEKEE (reference sequence). The CDR3 DNA is TGTGCCAGCAGTTTTACAGGGACTGAAGCTTTCTTT. Protein: CASSFTGTEAFF.

This clonotype was seen a few times. The rearrangement joins TRBV15 to TRBJ1-5; 10 bases are a match to TRBD1. The CDR3 loop spans 17 amino acids. Germline lookup yields CDR1 LNHNV and CDR2 YYDKDF (reference sequence). Unmatched junction bases numbered 6, after V lost 1 base and J lost 3 bases. The CDR3 DNA follows: TGTGCCACCAGCAGAGGCCGGGACAGGGGTGACAATCAGCCCCAGCATTTT. It is translated as CATSRGRDRGDNQPQHF.

This clonotype was observed a few times. The V gene is TRBV7-8, the J gene TRBJ2-1, with D possibly being TRBD1 or TRBD2 (5 bases each). The CDR3 is made up of 13 amino acids. V was cut by 5 bases and J by 15 bases, with 20 bases left in between. CDR1 and CDR2 from the germline V gene are SGHVS and FQNEAQ. The CDR3 DNA follows: TGTGCCAGCAGCGAGGAGGCCCGGACAAGGGCGTTCTTC. Residues: CASSEEARTRAFF.

This clonotype was seen ten or more times. This chain links TRBV20-1 with TRBJ2-1, with 7 positions matching TRBD2. V lost 6 bases and J lost 8; bases outside the gene matches: 13. The CDR3 has 14 amino acids. Germline CDR1 is DFQATT and CDR2 is SNEGSKA (reference sequence). CDR3 in DNA: TGCAGTGCCAGGGTGGCGGGAGCGGGGTATGAGCAGTTCTTC. This encodes CSARVAGAGYEQFF.